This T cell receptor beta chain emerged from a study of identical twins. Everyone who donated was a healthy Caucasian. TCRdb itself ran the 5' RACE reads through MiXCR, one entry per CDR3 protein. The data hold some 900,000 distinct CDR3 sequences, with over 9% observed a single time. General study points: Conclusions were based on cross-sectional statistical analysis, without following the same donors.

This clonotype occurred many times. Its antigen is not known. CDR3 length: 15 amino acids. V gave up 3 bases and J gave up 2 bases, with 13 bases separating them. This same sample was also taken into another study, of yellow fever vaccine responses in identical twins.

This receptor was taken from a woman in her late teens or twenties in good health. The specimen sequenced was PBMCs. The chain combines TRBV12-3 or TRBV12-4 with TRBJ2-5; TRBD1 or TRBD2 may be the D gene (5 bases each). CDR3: CASSFSGQPQETQYF. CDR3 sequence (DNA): TGTGCCAGCAGTTTTTCGGGGCAGCCACAAGAGACCCAGTACTTC.